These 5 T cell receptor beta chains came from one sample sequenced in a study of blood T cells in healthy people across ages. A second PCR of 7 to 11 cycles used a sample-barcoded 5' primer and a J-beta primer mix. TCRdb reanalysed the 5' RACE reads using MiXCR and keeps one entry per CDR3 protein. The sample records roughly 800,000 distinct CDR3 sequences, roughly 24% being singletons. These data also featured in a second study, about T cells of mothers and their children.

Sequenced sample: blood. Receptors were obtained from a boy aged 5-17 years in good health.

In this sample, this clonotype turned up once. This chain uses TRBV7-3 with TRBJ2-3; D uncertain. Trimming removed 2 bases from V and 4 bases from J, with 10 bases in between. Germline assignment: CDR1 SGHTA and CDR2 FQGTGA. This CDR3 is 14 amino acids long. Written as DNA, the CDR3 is TGTGCCAGCAGCTTAGGGTCACGGGCAGATACGCAGTATTTT. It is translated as CASSLGSRADTQYF. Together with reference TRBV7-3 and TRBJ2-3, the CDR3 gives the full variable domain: GAGVSQTPSNKVTEKGKYVELRCDPISGHTALYWYRQSLGQGPEFLIYFQGTGAADDSGLPNDRFFAVRPEGSVSTLKIQRTERGDSAVYLCASSLGSRADTQYFGPGTRLTVL.

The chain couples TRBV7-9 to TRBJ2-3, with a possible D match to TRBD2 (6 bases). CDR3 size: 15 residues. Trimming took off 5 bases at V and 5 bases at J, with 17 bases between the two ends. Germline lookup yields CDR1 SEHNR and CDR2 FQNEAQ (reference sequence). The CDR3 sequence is CASSRELLPGDTQYF. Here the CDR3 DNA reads TGTGCCAGCAGCCGGGAGCTTCTGCCCGGAGATACGCAGTATTTT.

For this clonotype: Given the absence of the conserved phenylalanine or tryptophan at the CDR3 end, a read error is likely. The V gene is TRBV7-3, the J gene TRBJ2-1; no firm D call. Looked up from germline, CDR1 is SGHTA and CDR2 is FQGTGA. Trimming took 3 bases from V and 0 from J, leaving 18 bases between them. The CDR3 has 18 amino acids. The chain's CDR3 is CASSLKASLVGSYNEQFL. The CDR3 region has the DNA TGTGCCAGCAGCTTGAAGGCATCGCTCGTCGGCTCCTACAATGAGCAGTTCCTC.

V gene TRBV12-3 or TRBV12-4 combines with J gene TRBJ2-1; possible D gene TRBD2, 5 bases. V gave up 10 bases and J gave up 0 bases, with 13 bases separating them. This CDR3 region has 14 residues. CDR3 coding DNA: TGTGCCACCGCGGGTTTTCGCTCCTACAATGAGCAGTTCTTC. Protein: CATAGFRSYNEQFF.

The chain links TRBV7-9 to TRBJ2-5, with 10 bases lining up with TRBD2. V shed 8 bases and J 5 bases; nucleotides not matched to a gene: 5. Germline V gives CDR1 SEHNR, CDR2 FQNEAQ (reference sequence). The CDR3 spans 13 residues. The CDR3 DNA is TGTGCCAGCGAGCGGGGGGGCCTGGAGACCCAGTACTTC. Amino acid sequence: CASERGGLETQYF.